These 21 T cell receptor beta chains originate from one sample sequenced in a study of tumor and adjacent non-tumor tissue in lung cancer. No cell sorting was done before RNA was extracted from the tissue. Three rounds of nested PCR, following a modified ARM-PCR protocol, produced the TCRbeta library. TCRdb fed the multiplex PCR reads into MiXCR, producing one record per CDR3 protein. Of 77,000 or so distinct CDR3 sequences in the sample, roughly 80% were seen once. Sequences were obtained from lung tumor tissue. All receptors derive from a woman between 50 and 59 years old with non-small cell lung cancer.

Remarks on this clonotype: This may be a read error, as it is one base from a much larger clone. The chain combines TRBV28 with TRBJ1-5; 8 nucleotides line up with TRBD1. CDR3 length: 14 residues. The V gene end was trimmed by 10 bases and the J gene end by 5 bases; junction bases not matched to a gene: 10. Germline CDR1 MDHEN, CDR2 SYDVKM. The chain's CDR3 is CATKFPGQDQPQHF. The DNA for the CDR3 is TGTGCCACCAAGTTCCCGGGACAGGATCAGCCCCAGCATTTT. The full variable domain, rest sourced from reference TRBV28 and TRBJ1-5, is DVKVTQSSRYLVKRTGEKVFLECVQDMDHENMFWYRQDPGLGLRLIYFSYDVKMKEKGDIPEGYSVSREKKERFSLILESASTNQTSMYLCATKFPGQDQPQHFGDGTRLSIL.

Of note for this clonotype: This may stem from a read error, because a much larger clone lies one nucleotide away. The J gene is TRBJ2-7, the V gene TRBV4-2; TRBD2 matches at 7 bases. The CDR3 is 15 residues long. Germline V gene lookup returns CDR1 LGHNA and CDR2 YNFKEQ. V shed 5 bases and J 4 bases; nucleotides not matched to a gene: 11. The DNA of the CDR3 is TGTGCCAGCAGCACTAAGACTAGCCGGCCTTACGAGCAGTACTTC. Translated, it gives CASSTKTSRPYEQYF.

This clonotype occurred once. The junction differs from germline at one of its ends, possibly a read error. The chain carries TRBV6-1 and TRBJ2-6; D is possibly TRBD2 (7 bases). The germline V gene has CDR1 MNHNS and CDR2 SASEGT. CDR3 length equals 17 residues. The CDR3 sequence is CASNEVGGGVGADVLSF. In DNA form, the CDR3 reads TGTGCCAGCAATGAAGTGGGAGGGGGTGTTGGGGCTGACGTCCTGAGTTTC.

Note on this clonotype: A single base separates this from a much larger clone, so it may be a read error. The gene calls are TRBV20-1 and TRBJ1-3, with 8 bases that match TRBD1. V lost 5 bases, J lost 0 bases, and 3 bases stayed unmatched. This CDR3 contains 14 residues. CDR1 DFQATT and CDR2 SNEGSKA come from the germline V gene (reference sequence). CDR3 sequence reads: CSAGDRCSGNTIYF. The CDR3, as DNA: TGCAGTGCTGGGGACAGGTGCTCTGGAAACACCATATATTTT.

About this clonotype itself: At one boundary the junction diverges from the germline segment, which might be a read error. The chain recombines TRBV6-2 or TRBV6-3 with TRBJ2-7, with D possibly TRBD1 on 6 matching bases. Germline V CDR1 and CDR2: MNHEY, SVGEGT. The CDR3 sequence is 14 residues long. The chain's CDR3 is CASTAGALIGEQYF. CDR3 nucleotides: TGCGCCAGCACCGCAGGGGCCTTAATAGGAGAGCAGTACTTC.

About this clonotype itself: Here the CDR3 omits its conserved ending phenylalanine or tryptophan, so a read error is the likely source. This chain joins TRBV10-3 and TRBJ2-5, with D possibly matching TRBD1 (6 bases). V lost 11 bases and J lost 4, with 14 bases in between. This CDR3 contains 12 residues. Germline CDR1 and CDR2: ENHRY and SYGVKD. The CDR3 DNA follows: TGTGCCGTCCGGACAGCGCGAGAGACCCAGTACTTA. Its protein product is CAVRTARETQYL.

V usage is TRBV5-1 and J usage is TRBJ2-1, with 10 bases lining up with TRBD2. This CDR3 has 16 residues. Germline V gene lookup returns CDR1 SGHRS and CDR2 YFSETQ. J lost 6 bases, V lost 4 bases, and 10 bases had no gene match. CDR3 coding DNA: TGCGCCAGCAGCCGATCCCCCGGGACTAGCGCCAATGAGCAGTTCTTC. Its translation is CASSRSPGTSANEQFF.

Remarks on this clonotype: One end of the junction varies from germline; a read error may be responsible. This rearrangement joins TRBV5-6 to TRBJ1-2, with a weak D call TRBD1 (5 bases). This CDR3 is built from 14 residues. Germline lookup yields CDR1 SGHDT and CDR2 YYEEEE. CDR3 DNA sequence: TGTGCCAACAGCTTGGTCCAGGGTGCCTATGGTTACACCTTC. Residues: CANSLVQGAYGYTF.

As regards this clonotype: One end of the junction is discordant with germline, which a read error may explain. V usage is TRBV5-4 and J usage is TRBJ2-1, with 8 bases fitting TRBD2. This CDR3 comprises 17 residues. Germline values: CDR1 SGHNT, CDR2 YYREEE (reference sequence). CDR3 loop: CVSSLGPLAASYNEQFF. CDR3 coding DNA: TGTGTCAGCAGCTTAGGCCCACTAGCGGCCTCCTATAATGAGCAGTTCTTC.

This sequence joins TRBV11-1 and TRBJ2-1, with D unclear. The CDR3 covers 13 residues. Germline-derived CDR1 and CDR2 are SGHAT and FQDESV (reference sequence). V lost 5 bases, J lost 3 bases, and 8 bases lay in between. In nucleotides, the CDR3 is TGTGCCAGCAGCGCCTCAGACTACAATGAGCAGTTCTTC. Encoded protein: CASSASDYNEQFF.

A word on this clonotype: The junction departs from the called germline gene at one end, perhaps through a read error. The J gene is TRBJ2-3, the V gene TRBV29-1; D call uncertain. Germline loops: CDR1 SQVTM, CDR2 ANQGSEA. CDR3 size: 11 residues. CDR3 loop: CSVSRSRYAVF. CDR3 nucleotide sequence: TGCAGTGTGTCCCGCAGCAGATACGCAGTATTT.

Comments on this clonotype: It is likely a read error, because the conserved phenylalanine at the end of the CDR3 is missing. The chain combines TRBV20-1 with TRBJ1-1, with D hard to call. Germline lookup yields CDR1 DFQATT and CDR2 SNEGSKA (reference sequence). V lost 4 bases and J lost 3, with 9 bases in between. CDR3 length: 12 residues. The CDR3 sequence: CSAMSLYTEAFI. The CDR3 coding sequence is TGCAGTGCTATGTCCCTCTACACTGAAGCTTTCATT.

The chain has TRBV6-6 and TRBJ2-1; TRBD2 aligns across 8 bases. Germline V gene lookup returns CDR1 MNHNY and CDR2 SVGAGI (reference sequence). The CDR3 runs 13 residues. Trimming cost V 8 bases and J 13 bases; bases outside gene matches: 13. The CDR3 here is CASGDSGDIEQFF. The CDR3 DNA follows: TGTGCCAGCGGGGATAGCGGGGACATTGAACAGTTCTTC.

About this clonotype: This sequence may be a read error, since a much larger clone differs from it by one base. V usage is TRBV5-1 and J usage is TRBJ1-1; a weak D match, TRBD1 (5 bases). The V end was cut by 4 bases, the J end by 4 bases, with 14 bases between. This CDR3 is built from 14 residues. Germline CDR1 reads SGHRS; CDR2 reads YFSETQ. CDR3 in DNA: TGCGCCAGCAGCCTTCAAGGGGATGGCACTGAAGCTTTCTTT. Amino acids: CASSLQGDGTEAFF.

A note on this clonotype: This may be a read error, as it is one base from a much larger clone. The V gene is TRBV10-3, the J gene TRBJ2-5; 13 bases align to TRBD2. Germline CDR1 ENHRY, CDR2 SYGVKD. The CDR3 is made up of 16 amino acids. Written as DNA, the CDR3 is TGTACCATCAGTGGAACTAGCGGGAGGGCCCAAGAGACCCAGTACTTC. It codes for CTISGTSGRAQETQYF.

Note on this clonotype: One end of the junction varies from germline; a read error may be responsible. The J gene is TRBJ2-2, the V gene TRBV6-6; tentatively, D is TRBD2 (5 bases). The CDR3 sequence is 14 residues long. Germline V gene sequence: CDR1 MNHNY, CDR2 SVGAGI (reference sequence). CDR3 bases: TGTGCCAGCAGCAAGTACACTAATACCGGGGAGCTGTCTTTT. Translated, it gives CASSKYTNTGELSF.

This clonotype was observed once. Sequence at one end of the junction differs from germline and may be a read error. V usage is TRBV5-1 and J usage is TRBJ2-3; 8 bases are shared with TRBD2. The CDR3 is made up of 16 amino acids. Germline CDR1 reads SGHRS; CDR2 reads YFSETQ. The chain's CDR3 is CASSLGGRPEEDAQYF. CDR3 coding DNA: TGCGCCAGCAGCTTGGGCGGGAGGCCCGAAGAAGATGCGCAGTATTTT.

This clonotype has ten or more counts. The V call is TRBV12-3 or TRBV12-4, the J call TRBJ2-3; 10 nucleotides agree with TRBD2. J lost 5 bases, V lost 2 bases, and 7 bases had no gene match. This CDR3 spans 16 amino acids. The CDR3 DNA reads TGTGCCAGCAGTTTACTTCTAGCGGGAGCGGGAGATACGCAGTATTTT. The encoded protein is CASSLLLAGAGDTQYF.

Comment on this clonotype: Its ends do not fully match the called genes, so a read error is possible. The chain combines TRBV6-1 with TRBJ2-2, with a weak D call TRBD2 (6 bases). Germline V lookup: CDR1 MNHNS, CDR2 SASEGT. The length of the CDR3 is 17 residues. CDR3 protein: CASSARAQGGSVGDLFF. As DNA, the CDR3 is TGTGCCAGCAGTGCCCGGGCGCAGGGAGGTAGTGTCGGGGATCTGTTTTTT.

In the case of this clonotype: At one of its ends the junction is not consistent with the germline gene, which may arise from a read error. The chain joins TRBV6-1 to TRBJ2-3, with D possibly matching TRBD2 (5 bases). There are 15 residues in the CDR3. From germline, CDR1 is MNHNS and CDR2 SASEGT. The CDR3 loop is CTSSELVGGTDTQYF. CDR3 bases: TGTACCAGCAGTGAACTAGTTGGAGGCACAGATACGCAGTATTTT.

About this clonotype itself: This may be a read error: a much more frequent sequence differs by one nucleotide. The rearrangement uses TRBV6-4 and TRBJ2-1; 9 positions agree with TRBD2. The CDR3 spans 14 residues. CDR1 and CDR2 (germline): MRHNA, SNTAGT. CDR3 sequence: CASSILAGSNEQCF. CDR3 DNA: TGTGCCAGCAGTATCCTAGCGGGAAGCAATGAGCAGTGCTTC.